The clone carrying this T cell receptor beta chain was found a few times. The antigen is undetermined. This CDR3 comprises 16 residues. Germline lookup yields CDR1 SGHVS and CDR2 FNYEAQ. V was clipped by 3 bases and J by 7 bases; unmatched bases: 7. The data belong to a study of cytomegalovirus exposure and HLA in healthy donors. Study-wide findings and caveats: In a later analysis, V- and J-gene trimming of beta chains associated with a DCLRE1C missense variant, replicated independently. In a later analysis, approximately 15,000 TCR beta sequences were associated with HLA alleles at 0.05 false discovery rate. A later analysis appeared to link common viral pathogens to several of the most significant clusters. Researchers catalogued approximately 170 TCR beta chains as cytomegalovirus-associated.

Vbeta (60) and Jbeta (13) primers were used in the PCR. TCRdb keeps only in-frame clones here, not all; method: immunoSEQ multiplex PCR. The sample has 95,000 to 150,000 clones, over 60% seen once. The gene calls are TRBV7-6 and TRBJ1-6, with 9 bases aligning to TRBD1. Sequenced sample: PBMCs. This TCR was recovered from a woman in her thirties or forties in good health and CMV-seropositive. The CDR3: CASSFYGTGKNSPLHF. The CDR3 coding sequence is TGTGCCAGCAGCTTTTACGGGACAGGGAAAAATTCACCCCTCCACTTT.